Following are 30 T cell receptor beta chains from one sample sequenced in a study of blood T cell repertoires in COVID-19. Clones were sequenced by immunoSEQ multiplex PCR, and TCRdb holds only the in-frame ones, with some missing. The table has 5,500 to 7,500 clones, 70% to 90% seen once. Sequences were obtained from peripheral blood. These receptors originate from a human donor in a cohort sampled during active COVID-19. The donor label of this sample is uncertain.

This clone was recorded once. This sequence joins TRBV6-5 and TRBJ2-7, with D perhaps matching TRBD1 (5 bases). From germline, CDR1 is MNHEY and CDR2 SVGAGI. The V gene lost 8 bases and the J gene lost 5 bases, with 19 bases spanning the gap. The CDR3 spans 14 residues. The CDR3 DNA follows: TGTGCCAGCTCTTCGTTTCCAGGGAAGAACGAGCAGTACTTC. Encoded protein: CASSSFPGKNEQYF.

The genes are TRBV7-9 and TRBJ1-2; D possibly corresponds to TRBD1 (5 bases). Trimming stripped 4 bases from V and 4 bases from J, with 13 bases between. This CDR3 contains 14 residues. Germline CDR1 reads SEHNR; CDR2 reads FQNEAQ (reference sequence). The CDR3 region is CASSSGDSLYGYTF. Written as DNA, the CDR3 is TGTGCCAGCAGCTCCGGGGACTCCCTCTATGGCTACACCTTC. Together with reference TRBV7-9 and TRBJ1-2, the CDR3 gives the full variable domain: DTGVSQNPRHKITKRGQNVTFRCDPISEHNRLYWYRQTLGQGPEFLTYFQNEAQLEKSRLLSDRFSAERPKGSFSTLEIQRTEQGDSAMYLCASSSGDSLYGYTFGSGTRLTVV.

V gene TRBV11-2 combines with J gene TRBJ2-7, with 12 bases identical to TRBD2. Germline trimming cut 2 bases from V and 6 bases from J; bases unmatched to any gene: 2. Germline-derived CDR1 and CDR2 are SGHAT and FQNNGV. This CDR3 has 14 amino acids. The CDR3 loop reads CASSLLAGGTEQYF. CDR3 nucleotide sequence: TGTGCCAGCAGCTTACTAGCGGGAGGGACCGAGCAGTACTTC.

The chain carries TRBV12-5 and TRBJ2-7, with a possible D match to TRBD1 (6 bases). The CDR3 length is 15 residues. V was trimmed by 5 bases and J by 3 bases, leaving 17 bases between them. CDR1 LGHNT and CDR2 FRNRAP come from the germline V gene. The CDR3 reads CASGRTGPLIYEQYF. The DNA for the CDR3 is TGTGCTAGTGGTAGAACAGGGCCTCTAATCTACGAGCAGTACTTC.

The CDR3 region has the DNA TGTGCCAGCAGCTTGAGGGGGGGATGGAGCACAGATACGCAGTATTTT. Its translation: CASSLRGGWSTDTQYF. V and J are TRBV5-4 and TRBJ2-3; maybe TRBD2 (7 bases). The CDR3 spans 16 residues. Germline CDR1 reads SGHNT; CDR2 reads YYREEE (reference sequence). Deletions cut 1 base from V and 0 bases from J, with 12 bases between.

This rearrangement joins TRBV12-3 or TRBV12-4 to TRBJ1-1, with D possibly TRBD1 on 6 matching bases. Trimming took off 11 bases at V and 4 bases at J, with 14 bases between the two ends. The CDR3 length is 12 residues. This CDR3 reads CAGRGSGTEAFF. In nucleotides, the CDR3 is TGTGCCGGAAGGGGGTCGGGCACTGAAGCTTTCTTT.

The chain uses TRBV2 and TRBJ1-4, with TRBD1 as a possible D gene (5 bases). Germline V gene sequence: CDR1 SNHLY, CDR2 FYNNEI. Trimming cost V 8 bases and J 10 bases, with 11 bases left between them. The CDR3 spans 11 residues. CDR3 amino acids: CASARGPKLFF. In DNA, the CDR3 is TGTGCCAGCGCGCGGGGCCCAAAACTGTTTTTT.

This rearrangement joins TRBV9 to TRBJ2-7, with 9 nucleotides matching TRBD1. CDR1 and CDR2 (germline): SGDLS, YYNGEE. With 4 bases clipped from V and 7 bases from J, the junction kept 3 bases outside the gene matches. The CDR3 is made up of 12 amino acids. The CDR3 region is CASSPGTGEQYF. The CDR3 DNA reads TGTGCCAGCAGCCCGGGGACAGGGGAGCAGTACTTC.

The V call is TRBV7-9, the J call TRBJ2-7; 8 bases agree with TRBD2. This CDR3 has 18 residues. V shed 1 base, J shed 0 bases, and the junction held 11 bases outside the gene matches. Germline V gene sequence: CDR1 SEHNR, CDR2 FQNEAQ (reference sequence). The CDR3 coding sequence is TGTGCCAGCAGCTTAGGCACTAGCGGAACCAGAATCTCCTACGAGCAGTACTTC. Translated, it gives CASSLGTSGTRISYEQYF.

The chain couples TRBV15 to TRBJ2-5; tentatively, D is TRBD1 (5 bases). CDR1 is LNHNV, CDR2 YYDKDF, per germline (reference sequence). Trimming cost V 3 bases and J 3 bases, with 8 bases left between them. This CDR3 has 13 residues. DNA for the CDR3: TGTGCCACCAGCAGGGACACGGAAGAGACCCAGTACTTC. Protein sequence: CATSRDTEETQYF.

The rearrangement uses TRBV2 and TRBJ1-1; no clear D. V was pared by 3 bases and J by 5 bases, with 7 bases between. This CDR3 region has 12 residues. Germline V gene data show CDR1 as SNHLY and CDR2 as FYNNEI. In DNA, the CDR3 is TGTGCCAGCAGTGAGAGGTCTACTGAAGCTTTCTTT. It codes for CASSERSTEAFF.

J is TRBJ2-5 and V is TRBV5-1, with TRBD2 matching over 9 bases. Germline V gives CDR1 SGHRS, CDR2 YFSETQ. The J segment lost 2 bases and the V segment lost 3 bases, leaving 8 bases of the junction unmatched. The CDR3 totals 16 residues. CDR3 nucleotides: TGCGCCAGCAGCTGGTTAGCGGGGGTGGAGCAAGAGACCCAGTACTTC. Protein sequence: CASSWLAGVEQETQYF. The complete variable domain, with remaining parts taken from reference TRBV5-1 and TRBJ2-5, reads KAGVTQTPRYLIKTRGQQVTLSCSPISGHRSVSWYQQTPGQGLQFLFEYFSETQRNKGNFPGRFSGRQFSNSRSEMNVSTLELGDSALYLCASSWLAGVEQETQYFGPGTRLLVL.

This CDR3 is CASSLGRVETQYF. The CDR3 DNA sequence: TGCGCCAGCAGCTTAGGCAGGGTAGAGACCCAGTACTTC. The rearrangement uses TRBV5-1 and TRBJ2-5; TRBD1 is a possible D gene (5 bases). With 2 bases removed from V and 4 bases from J, the gap between germline ends came to 9 bases. This CDR3 region has 13 residues. Germline V gene sequence: CDR1 SGHRS, CDR2 YFSETQ.

This CDR3 reads CASSGRTGGGGNEQFF. The CDR3, as DNA: TGTGCCAGCAGTGGTAGGACAGGGGGAGGGGGCAATGAGCAGTTCTTC. The gene calls are TRBV6-1 and TRBJ2-1; TRBD1 aligns across 10 bases. This CDR3 is built from 16 residues. The germline V gene encodes CDR1 MNHNS and CDR2 SASEGT. Germline trimming cut 4 bases from V and 6 bases from J; bases unmatched to any gene: 9.

This chain connects TRBV19 to TRBJ1-2, with TRBD1 as a possible D gene (6 bases). CDR3 size: 15 residues. V lost 2 bases to trimming and J lost 5 bases, with 15 bases between them. From germline, CDR1 is LNHDA and CDR2 SQIVND (reference sequence). The CDR3 is CASSITSDSEYGYTF. DNA for the CDR3: TGTGCCAGTAGTATAACCTCGGACAGTGAATATGGCTACACCTTC.

The chain has TRBV10-3 and TRBJ2-2; D is uncertain. This CDR3 region has 14 residues. From germline, CDR1 is ENHRY and CDR2 SYGVKD. Deletions cut 8 bases from V and 4 bases from J, with 14 bases between. The CDR3 nucleotides are TGTGCCATCGCCGGCGAGCGCGTCACCGGGGAGCTGTTTTTT. This gives the protein CAIAGERVTGELFF.

V and J are TRBV20-1 and TRBJ2-7; a weak D match, TRBD2 (6 bases). The CDR3 is made up of 13 amino acids. Trimming removed 3 bases from V and 6 bases from J, with 15 bases in between. Germline V CDR1 and CDR2: DFQATT, SNEGSKA (reference sequence). Written as DNA, the CDR3 is TGCAGTGCTAGTGGCCAGGGAGGCCGCGAGCAGTACTTC. It specifies CSASGQGGREQYF.

This chain links TRBV18 with TRBJ2-1; 10 bases line up with TRBD2. The CDR3 covers 14 residues. CDR1 KGHSH and CDR2 LQKENI come from the germline V gene. After removal of 3 bases from V and 9 bases from J, the junction contained 5 bases not matched to a gene. The CDR3 region is CASSPGTSDGEQFF. Here the CDR3 DNA reads TGTGCCAGCTCACCTGGGACTAGCGACGGTGAGCAGTTCTTC.

The chain employs TRBV3-1 (or the pseudogene TRBV3-2) and TRBJ2-2; 10 bases line up with TRBD1. The CDR3 consists of 16 residues. V lost 3 bases and J lost 4; bases outside the gene matches: 5. CDR1 LGHDT and CDR2 YNNKEL come from the germline V gene (reference sequence). Written as DNA, the CDR3 is TGTGCCAGCAGCCACAGGACAGGGGGTAGCACCGGGGAGCTGTTTTTT. Residues: CASSHRTGGSTGELFF.

The chain is built from TRBV11-2 and TRBJ1-1; D is possibly TRBD1 (6 bases). Germline loops: CDR1 SGHAT, CDR2 FQNNGV. V was pared by 7 bases and J by 4 bases, with 13 bases between. This CDR3 has 13 residues. CDR3 in DNA: TGTGCCAGCACCAGGGGAGTGGGCACTGAAGCTTTCTTT. The encoded protein is CASTRGVGTEAFF. The variable domain in full, completed from reference TRBV11-2 and TRBJ1-1, reads EAGVAQSPRYKIIEKRQSVAFWCNPISGHATLYWYQQILGQGPKLLIQFQNNGVVDDSQLPKDRFSAERLKGVDSTLKIQPAKLEDSAVYLCASTRGVGTEAFFGQGTRLTVV.

This clone was picked up a small number of times. V is TRBV6-1 and J is TRBJ1-1, with D unclear. Germline CDR1 is MNHNS and CDR2 is SASEGT. With 2 bases removed from V and 0 bases from J, the gap between germline ends came to 7 bases. The CDR3 is 14 amino acids. CDR3 DNA sequence: TGTGCCAGCAGTGAAACAGACCTGAACACTGAAGCTTTCTTT. Translation gives CASSETDLNTEAFF.

The V gene is TRBV6-5, the J gene TRBJ2-1; D gene uncertain. In germline, CDR1 is MNHEY, CDR2 SVGAGI. This CDR3 has 15 amino acids. V lost 6 bases, J lost 4 bases, and 16 bases lay in between. The CDR3 nucleotides are TGTGCCAGCAGCCCGTCCCCAGAAGAATACAATGAGCAGTTCTTC. It codes for CASSPSPEEYNEQFF.

V usage is TRBV7-8 and J usage is TRBJ1-4, with 7 bases identical to TRBD1. The CDR3 covers 14 residues. Per germline, CDR1 SGHVS and CDR2 FQNEAQ. Trimming removed 2 bases from V and 4 bases from J; junction bases left unmatched: 1. The DNA of the CDR3 is TGTGCCAGCAGCTTAAGGGACAGTAATGAAAAACTGTTTTTT. This codes for CASSLRDSNEKLFF.

Only one count was recorded for this clone. V gene TRBV19 combines with J gene TRBJ2-3; perhaps TRBD1 as D (5 bases). V was trimmed by 3 bases and J by 3 bases, leaving 13 bases between them. This CDR3 has 15 amino acids. Germline V gene data show CDR1 as LNHDA and CDR2 as SQIVND (reference sequence). CDR3 nucleotides: TGTGCCAGTAGTATGACAGCCGGTAGGACAGATACGCAGTATTTT. Its translation: CASSMTAGRTDTQYF.

The count of this clone is one. The chain is built from TRBV18 and TRBJ2-7; D may be TRBD1 (5 bases). Germline V gives CDR1 KGHSH, CDR2 LQKENI. The V and J ends lost 1 base and 1 base respectively, with 14 bases between them. This CDR3 has 16 amino acids. CDR3 amino acids: CASSPRLGQGSYEQYF. CDR3 bases: TGTGCCAGCTCACCACGACTGGGGCAAGGGTCCTACGAGCAGTACTTC.

The genes are TRBV6-5 and TRBJ1-2, with TRBD1 matching 9 bases. Germline V lookup: CDR1 MNHEY, CDR2 SVGAGI. Losses at the gene ends were 6 bases for V and 6 bases for J; bases not matched to a gene: 5. CDR3 length: 13 residues. The CDR3 nucleotides read TGTGCCAGCAGACAAGACAGGGGGGATGGCTACACCTTC. As protein: CASRQDRGDGYTF.

The V call is TRBV3-1 (or the pseudogene TRBV3-2), the J call TRBJ1-1, with TRBD1 identical over 7 bases. Germline V gene lookup returns CDR1 LGHDT and CDR2 YNNKEL (reference sequence). Unmatched junction bases numbered 16, after V lost 5 bases and J lost 7 bases. The CDR3 totals 16 residues. CDR3 in DNA: TGTGCCAGCAGCTCAATGCAAGGGGGCTTATCTATTGAAGCTTTCTTT. It specifies CASSSMQGGLSIEAFF.

The chain carries TRBV7-9 and TRBJ1-5, with 7 bases fitting TRBD1. Germline V gives CDR1 SEHNR, CDR2 FQNEAQ (reference sequence). The CDR3 contains 13 residues. V was clipped by 5 bases and J by 6 bases; unmatched bases: 4. Here the CDR3 reads CASSADRAQPQHF. Written as DNA, the CDR3 is TGTGCCAGCAGCGCCGACAGGGCTCAGCCCCAGCATTTT.

V and J are TRBV6-1 and TRBJ2-7, with TRBD1 matching over 9 bases. This CDR3 has 16 amino acids. Losses at the gene ends were 6 bases for V and 0 bases for J; bases not matched to a gene: 9. Germline V gene sequence: CDR1 MNHNS, CDR2 SASEGT. The CDR3 DNA reads as TGTGCCAGCAGAGAAACAGGGGGCAAAAGCTCCTACGAGCAGTACTTC. This encodes CASRETGGKSSYEQYF.

This clone has just one count. The V and J genes are TRBV2 and TRBJ1-5; D is uncertain. The CDR3 spans 13 residues. V lost 4 bases to trimming and J lost 6 bases, with 10 bases between them. Germline V gene lookup returns CDR1 SNHLY and CDR2 FYNNEI. CDR3 sequence (DNA): TGTGCCAGCAGTGGGGAGGGCGGTCAGCCCCAGCATTTT. Translating it yields CASSGEGGQPQHF.